This T cell receptor (beta chain) was documented in a study of cytomegalovirus exposure and HLA in healthy donors. The overall study: A later analysis reported the 130 or so validation repertoires used the same platform as the approximately 700 first-cohort repertoires. Study-level results: Using the classifier, cytomegalovirus status was reportedly diagnosed with high specificity and sensitivity.

The protocol was immunoSEQ multiplex PCR, while the TCRdb copy is restricted to in-frame clones and leaves out a portion. In the table there are about 250,000 clones, about 90% of which are singletons. A word on this clone: Its specificity is unknown.

The CDR3 covers 19 residues. Germline CDR1 and CDR2: MNHEY and SMNVEV (reference sequence). V dropped 5 bases and J dropped 0 bases, with 22 bases sitting between them. The source is a man aged 18-30 years in good health and CMV-seropositive. The sequenced sample was PBMCs. The chain carries TRBV27 and TRBJ1-4; D gene ambiguous. The CDR3 is CASSPLSSVSGATNEKLFF. Here the CDR3 DNA reads TGTGCCAGCAGTCCTCTCTCGTCTGTCAGTGGGGCAACTAATGAAAAACTGTTTTTT.